This entry concerns a single T cell receptor (beta chain). Its antigen is unknown. The source of the sample is a study of Ad26.COV2.S vaccination and SARS-CoV-2 variants. Overall study: The donor participated in the COV1001 trial, in its Ad26.COV2.S arm. Once or twice, 56 days apart, Ad26.COV2.S was delivered intramuscularly. Points from the study as a whole: CD8+ and CD4+ T cells specific for spike reportedly responded with substantial breadth after vaccination.

The germline V gene encodes CDR1 SEHNR and CDR2 FQNEAQ (reference sequence). This CDR3 region has 19 residues. The J segment lost 0 bases and the V segment lost 1 base, leaving 8 bases of the junction unmatched. Noted treatment: some 20 received Ad26.COV2.S at low or high dose, single or two shots; about 5 received placebo; per-sample allocation not given. Samples came from day 63 after the first vaccine or placebo injection. An 18-55-year-old adult in Boston served as donor. Here immunoSEQ multiplex PCR was the method, and the copy in TCRdb shows in-frame clones only, minus some. The repertoire has approximately 460,000 clones, about nine tenths of them found once; the top ten carry around 1.6%.

The specimen was peripheral blood, collected in a trial of Ad26.COV2.S vaccine versus placebo. The chain joins TRBV7-9 to TRBJ2-2; 10 nucleotides align to TRBD2. This TCR was sampled from a person between 18 and 60 years old who received the Ad26.COV2.S COVID-19 vaccine or a placebo. CDR3 loop: CASSLVLLAGEANTGELFF. CDR3 in DNA: TGTGCCAGCAGCTTAGTTCTGCTAGCGGGGGAGGCGAACACCGGGGAGCTGTTTTTT.